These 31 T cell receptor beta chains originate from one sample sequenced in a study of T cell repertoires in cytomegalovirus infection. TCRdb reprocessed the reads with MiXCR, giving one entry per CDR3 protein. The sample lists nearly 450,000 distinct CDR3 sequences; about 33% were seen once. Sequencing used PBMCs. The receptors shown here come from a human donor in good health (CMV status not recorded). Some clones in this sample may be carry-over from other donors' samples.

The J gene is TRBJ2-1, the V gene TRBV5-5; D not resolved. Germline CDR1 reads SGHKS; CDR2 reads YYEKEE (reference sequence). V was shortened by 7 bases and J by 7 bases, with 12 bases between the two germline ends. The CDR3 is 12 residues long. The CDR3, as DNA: TGTGCCAGCGATGAGGCCGAGAATGAGCAGTTCTTC. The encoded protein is CASDEAENEQFF.

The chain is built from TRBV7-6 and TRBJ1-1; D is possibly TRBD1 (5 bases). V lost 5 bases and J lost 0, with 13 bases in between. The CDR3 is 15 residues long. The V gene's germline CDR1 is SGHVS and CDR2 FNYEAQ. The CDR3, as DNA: TGTGCCAGCAGCCAACCCGGGACGGTGAACACTGAAGCTTTCTTT. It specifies CASSQPGTVNTEAFF.

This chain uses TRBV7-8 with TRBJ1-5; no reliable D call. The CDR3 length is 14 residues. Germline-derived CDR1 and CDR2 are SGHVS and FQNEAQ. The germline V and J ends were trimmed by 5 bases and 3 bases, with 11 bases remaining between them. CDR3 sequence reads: CASSPGPDNQPQHF. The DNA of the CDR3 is TGTGCCAGCAGCCCCGGACCCGACAATCAGCCCCAGCATTTT. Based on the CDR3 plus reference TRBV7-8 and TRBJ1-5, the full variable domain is GAGVSQSPRYKVAKRGQDVALRCDPISGHVSLFWYQQALGQGPEFLTYFQNEAQLDKSGLPSDRFFAERPEGSVSTLKIQRTQQEDSAVYLCASSPGPDNQPQHFGDGTRLSIL.

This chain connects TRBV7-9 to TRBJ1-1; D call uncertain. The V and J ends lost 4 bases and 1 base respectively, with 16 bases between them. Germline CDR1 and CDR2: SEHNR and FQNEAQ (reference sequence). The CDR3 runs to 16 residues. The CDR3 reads CASSSPAGMRNTEAFF. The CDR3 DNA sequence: TGTGCCAGCAGCTCCCCTGCGGGGATGAGGAACACTGAAGCTTTCTTT.

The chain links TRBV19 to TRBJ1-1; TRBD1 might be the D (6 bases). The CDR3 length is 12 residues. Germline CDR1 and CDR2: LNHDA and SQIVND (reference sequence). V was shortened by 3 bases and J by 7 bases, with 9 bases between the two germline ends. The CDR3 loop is CASSITGIEAFF. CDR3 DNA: TGTGCCAGTAGTATCACAGGGATTGAAGCTTTCTTT.

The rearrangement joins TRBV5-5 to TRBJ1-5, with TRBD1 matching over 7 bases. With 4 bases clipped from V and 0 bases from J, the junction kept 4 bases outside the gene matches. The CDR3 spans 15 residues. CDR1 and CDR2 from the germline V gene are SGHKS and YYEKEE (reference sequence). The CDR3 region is CASSKGTDSNQPQHF. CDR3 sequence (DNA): TGTGCCAGCAGCAAGGGGACAGATAGCAATCAGCCCCAGCATTTT.

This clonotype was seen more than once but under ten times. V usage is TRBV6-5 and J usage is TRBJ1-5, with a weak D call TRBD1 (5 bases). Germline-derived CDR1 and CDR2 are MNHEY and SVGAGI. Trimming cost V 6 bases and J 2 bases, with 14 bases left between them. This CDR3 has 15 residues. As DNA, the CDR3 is TGTGCCAGCAGCCGGGGGGGAATCGGCAATCAGCCCCAGCATTTT. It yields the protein CASSRGGIGNQPQHF.

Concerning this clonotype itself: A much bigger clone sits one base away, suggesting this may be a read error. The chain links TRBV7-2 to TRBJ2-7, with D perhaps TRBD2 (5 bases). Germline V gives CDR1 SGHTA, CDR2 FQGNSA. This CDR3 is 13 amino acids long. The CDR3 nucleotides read TGTGCCAGCAGCCAAGTCGGGGTGAGCGAGCTGTACTTC. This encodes CASSQVGVSELYF.

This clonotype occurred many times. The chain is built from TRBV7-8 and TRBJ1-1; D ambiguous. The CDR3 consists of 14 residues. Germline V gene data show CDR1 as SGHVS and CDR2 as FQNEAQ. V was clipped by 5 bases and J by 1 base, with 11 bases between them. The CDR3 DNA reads TGTGCCAGCAGCCAAATCGGGGAGAACACTGAAGCTTTCTTT. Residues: CASSQIGENTEAFF. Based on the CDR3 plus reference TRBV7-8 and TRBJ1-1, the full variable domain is GAGVSQSPRYKVAKRGQDVALRCDPISGHVSLFWYQQALGQGPEFLTYFQNEAQLDKSGLPSDRFFAERPEGSVSTLKIQRTQQEDSAVYLCASSQIGENTEAFFGQGTRLTVV.

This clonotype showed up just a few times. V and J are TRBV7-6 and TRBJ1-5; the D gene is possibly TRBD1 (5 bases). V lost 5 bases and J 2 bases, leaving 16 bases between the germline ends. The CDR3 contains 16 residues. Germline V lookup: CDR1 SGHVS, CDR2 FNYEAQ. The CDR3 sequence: CASSPSTGLGNQPQHF. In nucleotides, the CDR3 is TGTGCCAGCAGCCCATCTACGGGGCTGGGCAATCAGCCCCAGCATTTT.

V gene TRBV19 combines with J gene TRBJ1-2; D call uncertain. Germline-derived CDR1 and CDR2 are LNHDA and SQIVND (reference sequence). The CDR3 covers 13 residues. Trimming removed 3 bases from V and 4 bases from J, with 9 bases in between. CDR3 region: CASSIGGIYGYTF. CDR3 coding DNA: TGTGCCAGTAGTATCGGCGGAATCTATGGCTACACCTTC.

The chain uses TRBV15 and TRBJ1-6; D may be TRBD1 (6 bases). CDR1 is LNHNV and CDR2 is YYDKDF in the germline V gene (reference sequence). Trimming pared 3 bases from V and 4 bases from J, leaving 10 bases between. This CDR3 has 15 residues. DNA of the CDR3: TGTGCCACCAGCAGGGACAGAGGATATAATTCACCCCTCCACTTT. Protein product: CATSRDRGYNSPLHF.

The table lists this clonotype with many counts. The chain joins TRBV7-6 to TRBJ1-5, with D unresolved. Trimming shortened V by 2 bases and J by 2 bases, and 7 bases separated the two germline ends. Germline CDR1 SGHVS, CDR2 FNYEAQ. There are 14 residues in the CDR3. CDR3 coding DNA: TGTGCCAGCAGCTTACGGCAGGGCAATCAGCCCCAGCATTTT. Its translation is CASSLRQGNQPQHF.

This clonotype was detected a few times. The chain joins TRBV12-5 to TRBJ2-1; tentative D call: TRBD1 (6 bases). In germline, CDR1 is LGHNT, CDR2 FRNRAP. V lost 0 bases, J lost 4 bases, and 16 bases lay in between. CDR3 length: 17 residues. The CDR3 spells CASGLVPPDSNYNEQFF. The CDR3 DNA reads TGTGCTAGTGGTTTGGTACCACCGGACAGTAATTACAATGAGCAGTTCTTC.

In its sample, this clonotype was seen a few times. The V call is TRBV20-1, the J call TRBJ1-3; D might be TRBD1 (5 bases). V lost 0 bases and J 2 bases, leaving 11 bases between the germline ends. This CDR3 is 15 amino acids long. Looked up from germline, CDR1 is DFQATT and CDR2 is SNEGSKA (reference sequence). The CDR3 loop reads CSARDPGRAGNTIYF. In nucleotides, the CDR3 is TGCAGTGCTAGAGATCCAGGGAGGGCTGGAAACACCATATATTTT.

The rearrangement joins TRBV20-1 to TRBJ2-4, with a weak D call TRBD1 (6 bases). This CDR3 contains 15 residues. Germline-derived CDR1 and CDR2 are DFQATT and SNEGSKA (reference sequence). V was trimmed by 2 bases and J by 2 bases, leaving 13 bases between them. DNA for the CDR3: TGCAGTGCTAGACATACCGGGACACCCAAAAACATTCAGTACTTC. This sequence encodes CSARHTGTPKNIQYF.

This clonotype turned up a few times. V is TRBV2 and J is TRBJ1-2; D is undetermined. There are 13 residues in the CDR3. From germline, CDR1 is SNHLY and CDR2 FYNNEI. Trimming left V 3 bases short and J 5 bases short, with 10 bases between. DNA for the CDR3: TGTGCCAGCAGTGAGGACCGAGAATATGGCTACACCTTC. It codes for CASSEDREYGYTF.

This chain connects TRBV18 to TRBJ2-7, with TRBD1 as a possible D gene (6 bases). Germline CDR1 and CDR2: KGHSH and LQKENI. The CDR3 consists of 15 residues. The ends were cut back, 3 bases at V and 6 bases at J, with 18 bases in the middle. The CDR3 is CASSPFKGERGEQYF. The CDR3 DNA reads TGTGCCAGCTCACCTTTCAAGGGGGAAAGGGGCGAGCAGTACTTC.

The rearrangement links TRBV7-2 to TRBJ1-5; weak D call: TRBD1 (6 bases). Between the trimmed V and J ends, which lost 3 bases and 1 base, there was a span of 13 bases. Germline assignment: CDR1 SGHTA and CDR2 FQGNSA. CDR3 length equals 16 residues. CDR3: CASSLYGQGSNQPQHF. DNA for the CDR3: TGTGCCAGCAGCTTGTATGGGCAGGGGAGCAATCAGCCCCAGCATTTT.

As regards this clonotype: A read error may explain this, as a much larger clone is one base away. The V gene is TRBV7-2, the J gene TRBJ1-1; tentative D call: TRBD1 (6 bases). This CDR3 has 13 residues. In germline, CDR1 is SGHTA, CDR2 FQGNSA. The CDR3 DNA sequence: TGTTCCAGCAGATTAGGACAGCACACTGAAGCTTTCTTT. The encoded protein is CSSRLGQHTEAFF.

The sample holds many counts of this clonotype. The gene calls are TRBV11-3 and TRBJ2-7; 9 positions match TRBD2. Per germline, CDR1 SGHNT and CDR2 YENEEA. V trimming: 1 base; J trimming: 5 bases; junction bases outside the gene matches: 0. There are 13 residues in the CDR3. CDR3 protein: CASSLGTSDEQYF. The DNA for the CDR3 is TGTGCCAGCAGCTTAGGGACTAGCGACGAGCAGTACTTC.

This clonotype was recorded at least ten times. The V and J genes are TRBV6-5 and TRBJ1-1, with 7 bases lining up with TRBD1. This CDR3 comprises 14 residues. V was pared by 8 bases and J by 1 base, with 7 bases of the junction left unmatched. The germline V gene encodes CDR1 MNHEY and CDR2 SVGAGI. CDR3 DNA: TGTGCCAGCCAGACAGGGATCGAGAACACTGAAGCTTTCTTT. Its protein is CASQTGIENTEAFF.

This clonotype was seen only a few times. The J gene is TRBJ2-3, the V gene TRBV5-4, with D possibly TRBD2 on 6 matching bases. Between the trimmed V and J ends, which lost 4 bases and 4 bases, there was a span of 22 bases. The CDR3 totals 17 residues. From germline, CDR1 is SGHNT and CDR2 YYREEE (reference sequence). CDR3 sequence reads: CASSPPRMRGSADTQYF. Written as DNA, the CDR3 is TGTGCCAGCAGCCCCCCCCGTATGCGGGGCAGCGCAGATACGCAGTATTTT.

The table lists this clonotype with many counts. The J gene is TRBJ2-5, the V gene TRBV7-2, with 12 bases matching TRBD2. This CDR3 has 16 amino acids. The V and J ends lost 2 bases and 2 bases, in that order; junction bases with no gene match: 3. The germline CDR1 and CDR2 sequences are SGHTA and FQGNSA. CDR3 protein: CASSLFLAGGQETQYF. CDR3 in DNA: TGTGCCAGCAGCTTATTCCTAGCGGGGGGGCAAGAGACCCAGTACTTC. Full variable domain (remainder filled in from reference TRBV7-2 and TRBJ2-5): GAGVSQSPSNKVTEKGKDVELRCDPISGHTALYWYRQSLGQGLEFLIYFQGNSAPDKSGLPSDRFSAERTGGSVSTLTIQRTQQEDSAVYLCASSLFLAGGQETQYFGPGTRLLVL.

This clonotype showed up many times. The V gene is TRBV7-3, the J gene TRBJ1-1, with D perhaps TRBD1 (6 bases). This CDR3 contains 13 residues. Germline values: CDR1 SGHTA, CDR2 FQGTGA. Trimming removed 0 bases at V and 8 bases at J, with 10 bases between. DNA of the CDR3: TGTGCCAGCAGCTTAACTGTACAGGGAGAAGCTTTCTTT. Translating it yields CASSLTVQGEAFF. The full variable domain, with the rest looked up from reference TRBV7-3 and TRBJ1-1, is GAGVSQTPSNKVTEKGKYVELRCDPISGHTALYWYRQSLGQGPEFLIYFQGTGAADDSGLPNDRFFAVRPEGSVSTLKIQRTERGDSAVYLCASSLTVQGEAFFGQGTRLTVV.

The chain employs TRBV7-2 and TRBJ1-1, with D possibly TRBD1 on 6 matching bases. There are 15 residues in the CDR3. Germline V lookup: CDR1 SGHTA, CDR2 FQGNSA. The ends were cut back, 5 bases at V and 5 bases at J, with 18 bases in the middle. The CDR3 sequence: CASSTWTVVTTEAFF. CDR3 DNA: TGTGCCAGCAGCACCTGGACAGTTGTAACTACTGAAGCTTTCTTT.

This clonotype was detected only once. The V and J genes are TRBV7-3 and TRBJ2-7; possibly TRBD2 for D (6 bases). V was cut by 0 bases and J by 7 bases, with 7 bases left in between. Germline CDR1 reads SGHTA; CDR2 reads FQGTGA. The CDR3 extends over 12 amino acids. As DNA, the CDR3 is TGTGCCAGCAGCTTAACGGAGGGAGAGCAGTACTTC. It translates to CASSLTEGEQYF.

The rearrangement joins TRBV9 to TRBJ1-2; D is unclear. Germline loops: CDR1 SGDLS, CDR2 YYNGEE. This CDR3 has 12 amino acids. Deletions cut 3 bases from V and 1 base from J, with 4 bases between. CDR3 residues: CASSGLNYGYTF. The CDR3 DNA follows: TGTGCCAGCAGCGGCCTTAACTATGGCTACACCTTC. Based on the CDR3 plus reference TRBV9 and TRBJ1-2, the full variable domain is DSGVTQTPKHLITATGQRVTLRCSPRSGDLSVYWYQQSLDQGLQFLIQYYNGEERAKGNILERFSAQQFPDLHSELNLSSLELGDSALYFCASSGLNYGYTFGSGTRLTVV.

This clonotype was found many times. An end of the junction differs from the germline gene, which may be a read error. The CDR3 sequence is CASSSSGTSYEQYF. The CDR3 DNA reads TGTGCCAGCAGCTCGTCCGGGACCTCCTACGAGCAGTACTTC. V is TRBV5-1 and J is TRBJ2-7; possibly TRBD1 or TRBD2 for D (5 bases each). The CDR3 is 14 amino acids. CDR1 SGHRS and CDR2 YFSETQ come from the germline V gene. Drawing the rest from reference TRBV5-1 and TRBJ2-7, the complete variable domain is KAGVTQTPRYLIKTRGQQVTLSCSPISGHRSVSWYQQTPGQGLQFLFEYFSETQRNKGNFPGRFSGRQFSNSRSEMNVSTLELGDSALYLCASSSSGTSYEQYFGPGTRLTVT.

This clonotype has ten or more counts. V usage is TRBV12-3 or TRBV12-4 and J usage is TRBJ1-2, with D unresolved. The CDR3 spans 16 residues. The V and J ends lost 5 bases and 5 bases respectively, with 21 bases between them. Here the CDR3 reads CASSTRSTLGPYGYTF. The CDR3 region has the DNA TGTGCCAGCAGTACCCGTTCTACCCTCGGTCCTTATGGCTACACCTTC.

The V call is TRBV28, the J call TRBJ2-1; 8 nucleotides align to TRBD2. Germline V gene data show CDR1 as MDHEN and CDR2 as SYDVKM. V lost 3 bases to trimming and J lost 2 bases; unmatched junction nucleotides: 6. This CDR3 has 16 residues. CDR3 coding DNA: TGTGCCAGCAGTTTCAGTGTTAGCGGGACCTACAATGAGCAGTTCTTC. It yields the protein CASSFSVSGTYNEQFF.